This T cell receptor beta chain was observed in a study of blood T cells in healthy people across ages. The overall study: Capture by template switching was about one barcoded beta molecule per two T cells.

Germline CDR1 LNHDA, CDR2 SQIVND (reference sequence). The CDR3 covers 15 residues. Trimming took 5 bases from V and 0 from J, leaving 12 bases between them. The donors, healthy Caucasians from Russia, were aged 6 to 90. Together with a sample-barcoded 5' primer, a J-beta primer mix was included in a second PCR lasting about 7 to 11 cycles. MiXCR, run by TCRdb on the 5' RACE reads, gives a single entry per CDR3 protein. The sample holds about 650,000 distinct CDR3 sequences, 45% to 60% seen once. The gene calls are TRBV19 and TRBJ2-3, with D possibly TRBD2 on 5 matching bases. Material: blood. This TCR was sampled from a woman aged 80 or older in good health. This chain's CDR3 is CASSVGVSSTDTQYF. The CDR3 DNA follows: TGTGCCAGTAGTGTGGGAGTCTCGAGCACAGATACGCAGTATTTT.